This T cell receptor (beta chain) was captured by sequencing in a study of blood T cell repertoires in COVID-19. Study at large: Whether acute or convalescent, the COVID-19 samples came from the United States, Italy and Spain. In each case, the material was cDNA or gDNA derived from T cells, B-cell-depleted T cells, or PBMCs.

How the authors handled the data: Amplification of reference gene primers provided the estimated nucleated cell counts. TCRdb keeps only in-frame clones here, not all; method: immunoSEQ multiplex PCR. V, J and clone size are those of that table, while D and trimming were read from the DNA. The sample lists about 190,000 clones, 90% seen once, with about 0.66% in the top ten. With 5 bases removed from V and 0 bases from J, the gap between germline ends came to 13 bases. Germline-derived CDR1 and CDR2 are SNHLY and FYNNEI. CDR3 length equals 16 residues. The rearrangement joins TRBV2 to TRBJ1-4; possible D gene TRBD1, 6 bases. Input material: peripheral blood. The source of this sequence is a man between 45 and 60 years old with acute or convalescent COVID-19. CDR3 sequence reads: CASSTPYRATNEKLFF. CDR3 sequence (DNA): TGTGCCAGCAGTACGCCTTACAGGGCAACTAATGAAAAACTGTTTTTT.